This T cell receptor beta chain was sequenced during a study of blood T cell repertoires in COVID-19. Germline CDR1 and CDR2: SGHTA and FQGNSA. CDR3 length equals 14 residues. V was trimmed by 5 bases and J by 0 bases, leaving 10 bases between them. Sequencing used immunoSEQ multiplex PCR; TCRdb keeps in-frame clones, though not all of them. Counted here are 150,000 or so clones, 80% to 90% occurring once; the ten biggest clones make up about a tenth. The specimen was peripheral blood. The sequence came from a woman in her 70s with COVID-19, enrolled during active disease. The chain couples TRBV7-2 to TRBJ1-1, with D tentatively TRBD1 (5 bases). CDR3 in amino acids: CASSGDSMNTEAFF. The CDR3, as DNA: TGTGCCAGCAGCGGAGACAGCATGAACACTGAAGCTTTCTTT.